A selection of T cell receptor beta chains follows, all from one sample in a study of blood T cell repertoires in COVID-19. Data came from immunoSEQ multiplex PCR; TCRdb stores just in-frame clones and leaves some out. This sample has roughly 99,000 clones; approximately 84% occur once, and the top ten carry about 4%. What was sequenced was peripheral blood. These receptors were obtained from a human donor in a cohort sampled during active COVID-19. The CDR3 runs from the conserved cysteine through the conserved F or W. A D gene is named only where the DNA matches it firmly. Some rows mark clone size as missing; the rest say once, few, many or name a class of expanded clone.

v_call: TRBV11-2; clone_size: NA; j_call: TRBJ2-5; d_call: NA; cdr3_aa: CASNGGAPLETQYF; cdr3_nt: TGTGCCAGCAACGGAGGGGCGCCTCTAGAGACCCAGTACTTC
v_call: TRBV30; clone_size: NA; j_call: TRBJ2-2; d_call: TRBD2; cdr3_aa: CAWMMRGRALVVGGELFF; cdr3_nt: TGTGCCTGGATGATGCGCGGGAGGGCCTTGGTAGTAGGCGGGGAGCTGTTTTTT
v_call: TRBV24-1; clone_size: NA; j_call: TRBJ2-1; d_call: TRBD2; cdr3_aa: CATSDSTSGREGEQFF; cdr3_nt: TGTGCCACCAGTGATTCGACTAGCGGGAGGGAGGGTGAGCAGTTCTTC
v_call: TRBV5-7; clone_size: NA; j_call: TRBJ1-2; d_call: TRBD1; cdr3_aa: CASSPGGPGQGASRSGYTF; cdr3_nt: TGTGCCAGCAGCCCCGGAGGGCCGGGACAGGGGGCTTCCCGGTCTGGCTACACCTTC
v_call: TRBV5-1; clone_size: NA; j_call: TRBJ2-1; d_call: TRBD1; cdr3_aa: CASSLPTGGMDEQFF; cdr3_nt: TGCGCCAGCAGCCTACCGACAGGGGGCATGGATGAGCAGTTCTTC
v_call: TRBV18; clone_size: NA; j_call: TRBJ2-6; d_call: NA; cdr3_aa: CASSPPERWVSGANVLTF; cdr3_nt: TGTGCCAGCTCACCACCGGAGCGATGGGTCTCTGGGGCCAACGTCCTGACTTTC
v_call: TRBV10-3; clone_size: NA; j_call: TRBJ1-2; d_call: TRBD1; cdr3_aa: CAISESTRRQGYGYTF; cdr3_nt: TGTGCCATCAGTGAGTCGACTCGGCGACAGGGCTATGGCTACACCTTC
v_call: TRBV3-1/TRBV3-2; clone_size: once; j_call: TRBJ1-2; d_call: TRBD1; cdr3_aa: CASSRRQGGGYTF; cdr3_nt: TGTGCCAGCAGCCGGAGACAGGGCGGGGGCTACACCTTC
v_call: TRBV24-1; clone_size: NA; j_call: TRBJ2-5; d_call: NA; cdr3_aa: CATSDTVETQYF; cdr3_nt: TGTGCCACCAGTGATACAGTAGAGACCCAGTACTTC
v_call: TRBV3-1/TRBV3-2; clone_size: NA; j_call: TRBJ2-1; d_call: TRBD2; cdr3_aa: CASSRGGGSYNEQFF; cdr3_nt: TGTGCCAGCAGCCGGGGCGGGGGGTCCTACAATGAGCAGTTCTTC
v_call: TRBV30; clone_size: NA; j_call: TRBJ1-6; d_call: TRBD1; cdr3_aa: CAWNDRGDSPLHF; cdr3_nt: TGTGCCTGGAACGACAGGGGCGATTCACCCCTCCACTTT
v_call: TRBV3-1/TRBV3-2; clone_size: once; j_call: TRBJ2-7; d_call: TRBD2; cdr3_aa: CASSHGTSGKEQYF; cdr3_nt: TGTGCCAGCAGCCACGGGACTAGCGGGAAAGAGCAGTACTTC
v_call: TRBV4-2; clone_size: once; j_call: TRBJ2-3; d_call: TRBD2; cdr3_aa: CASSQDPSGTKGDTQYF; cdr3_nt: TGTGCCAGCAGCCAAGACCCTAGCGGGACAAAAGGGGATACGCAGTATTTT
v_call: TRBV28; clone_size: few; j_call: TRBJ2-1; d_call: TRBD2; cdr3_aa: CASSSRGTSGRNEQFF; cdr3_nt: TGTGCCAGCAGTTCAAGGGGGACTAGCGGGAGGAATGAGCAGTTCTTC
v_call: TRBV19; clone_size: NA; j_call: TRBJ2-1; d_call: TRBD1; cdr3_aa: CASRQGYNEQFF; cdr3_nt: TGTGCCAGTAGACAGGGGTACAATGAGCAGTTCTTC
v_call: TRBV19; clone_size: NA; j_call: TRBJ1-5; d_call: NA; cdr3_aa: CATNQGLSQPQHF; cdr3_nt: TGTGCCACCAACCAGGGATTAAGCCAGCCCCAGCATTTT
v_call: TRBV7-6; clone_size: NA; j_call: TRBJ1-3; d_call: TRBD1; cdr3_aa: CASSLEYRGPGNTIYF; cdr3_nt: TGTGCCAGCAGCTTAGAATACAGGGGTCCTGGAAACACCATATATTTT
v_call: TRBV9; clone_size: NA; j_call: TRBJ2-2; d_call: TRBD2; cdr3_aa: CASSPTTSGLTGELFF; cdr3_nt: TGTGCCAGCAGCCCAACGACTAGCGGCCTCACCGGGGAGCTGTTTTTT
v_call: TRBV28; clone_size: NA; j_call: TRBJ2-1; d_call: NA; cdr3_aa: CASSLGANRALISYNEQFF; cdr3_nt: TGTGCCAGCAGTTTAGGCGCGAACAGGGCCCTTATCTCCTACAATGAGCAGTTCTTC
v_call: TRBV19; clone_size: NA; j_call: TRBJ1-3; d_call: NA; cdr3_aa: CASSTPGRSGNTIYF; cdr3_nt: TGTGCCAGTAGTACCCCCGGCAGGTCTGGAAACACCATATATTTT
v_call: TRBV19; clone_size: NA; j_call: TRBJ1-6; d_call: NA; cdr3_aa: CASSRGGDLHF; cdr3_nt: TGTGCCAGTAGTAGGGGCGGCGACCTCCACTTT
v_call: TRBV3-1/TRBV3-2; clone_size: NA; j_call: TRBJ2-2; d_call: NA; cdr3_aa: CASSQSAGTNTGELFF; cdr3_nt: TGTGCCAGCAGCCAGAGTGCGGGAACGAACACCGGGGAGCTGTTTTTT
v_call: TRBV7-9; clone_size: few; j_call: TRBJ1-3; d_call: NA; cdr3_aa: CASSLVLGHGNTIYF; cdr3_nt: TGTGCCAGCAGCTTAGTCCTGGGGCACGGAAACACCATATATTTT
v_call: TRBV7-9; clone_size: NA; j_call: TRBJ1-1; d_call: TRBD1; cdr3_aa: CASSPLQGAGVKNTEAFF; cdr3_nt: TGTGCCAGCAGCCCCCTACAGGGGGCGGGGGTTAAGAACACTGAAGCTTTCTTT
v_call: TRBV15; clone_size: NA; j_call: TRBJ2-2; d_call: TRBD1; cdr3_aa: CATSTRDRGGTGELFF; cdr3_nt: TGTGCCACCAGCACCCGGGACAGGGGAGGAACCGGGGAGCTGTTTTTT
v_call: TRBV28; clone_size: NA; j_call: TRBJ1-3; d_call: NA; cdr3_aa: CASRFSRNTIYF; cdr3_nt: TGTGCCAGCAGATTCTCTAGAAACACCATATATTTT
v_call: TRBV19; clone_size: NA; j_call: TRBJ2-7; d_call: TRBD1; cdr3_aa: CASSGAGTAIYEQYF; cdr3_nt: TGTGCCAGTAGTGGTGCTGGGACAGCTATATACGAGCAGTACTTC
v_call: TRBV7-2; clone_size: NA; j_call: TRBJ2-1; d_call: TRBD1; cdr3_aa: CASSLVGKGAPYNEQFF; cdr3_nt: TGTGCCAGCAGCTTAGTGGGGAAGGGGGCGCCTTACAATGAGCAGTTCTTC
v_call: TRBV2; clone_size: NA; j_call: TRBJ2-3; d_call: NA; cdr3_aa: CASRTLGGSDTQYF; cdr3_nt: TGTGCCAGCAGGACTTTGGGGGGTAGTGATACGCAGTATTTT
v_call: TRBV18; clone_size: few; j_call: TRBJ2-5; d_call: NA; cdr3_aa: CASSPETDDFETQYF; cdr3_nt: TGTGCCAGCTCACCAGAGACCGACGACTTTGAGACCCAGTACTTC
v_call: TRBV28; clone_size: NA; j_call: TRBJ2-5; d_call: TRBD1; cdr3_aa: CASSPMTGKETQYF; cdr3_nt: TGTGCCAGCAGTCCAATGACAGGGAAAGAGACCCAGTACTTC
v_call: TRBV6-6; clone_size: NA; j_call: TRBJ1-3; d_call: NA; cdr3_aa: CASSDNQRNTIYF; cdr3_nt: TGTGCCAGCAGTGACAATCAGAGAAACACCATATATTTT
v_call: TRBV5-8; clone_size: NA; j_call: TRBJ2-7; d_call: TRBD1; cdr3_aa: CASSLPGQGSSYEQYF; cdr3_nt: TGTGCCAGCAGCTTACCGGGACAGGGGAGCTCCTACGAGCAGTACTTC
v_call: TRBV5-4; clone_size: NA; j_call: TRBJ2-1; d_call: TRBD1; cdr3_aa: CASRSQGDEQFF; cdr3_nt: TGTGCCAGCAGATCACAGGGGGATGAGCAGTTCTTC
v_call: TRBV28; clone_size: few; j_call: TRBJ1-3; d_call: NA; cdr3_aa: CASSLKPPGAGNTIYF; cdr3_nt: TGTGCCAGCAGTTTAAAGCCGCCAGGGGCTGGAAACACCATATATTTT
v_call: TRBV11-1; clone_size: NA; j_call: TRBJ2-7; d_call: NA; cdr3_aa: CASSLDPAGSYEQYF; cdr3_nt: TGTGCCAGCAGCTTAGATCCAGCGGGTTCCTACGAGCAGTACTTC
v_call: TRBV19; clone_size: NA; j_call: TRBJ1-6; d_call: NA; cdr3_aa: CASNAMAGSSYNSPLHF; cdr3_nt: TGTGCCAGTAACGCCATGGCCGGGAGCTCCTATAATTCACCCCTCCACTTT
v_call: TRBV9; clone_size: NA; j_call: TRBJ2-5; d_call: TRBD1; cdr3_aa: CASSAGQGEETQYF; cdr3_nt: TGTGCCAGCAGCGCCGGACAGGGGGAAGAGACCCAGTACTTC
v_call: TRBV5-4; clone_size: NA; j_call: TRBJ2-1; d_call: NA; cdr3_aa: CASSLGPDTTSSYNEQFF; cdr3_nt: TGTGCCAGCAGCTTGGGACCGGATACTACCTCCTCCTACAATGAGCAGTTCTTC
v_call: TRBV9; clone_size: few; j_call: TRBJ2-5; d_call: NA; cdr3_aa: CASSVVGGLETQYF; cdr3_nt: TGTGCCAGCAGCGTAGTAGGGGGTCTAGAGACCCAGTACTTC
v_call: TRBV28; clone_size: NA; j_call: TRBJ2-3; d_call: NA; cdr3_aa: CASRGGAQDTQYF; cdr3_nt: TGTGCCAGCAGGGGGGGGGCCCAGGATACGCAGTATTTT
v_call: TRBV7-2; clone_size: once; j_call: TRBJ2-6; d_call: TRBD1; cdr3_aa: CASSLTGATLSGANVLTF; cdr3_nt: TGTGCCAGCAGCTTAACAGGGGCTACGTTGTCTGGGGCCAACGTCCTGACTTTC
v_call: TRBV5-1; clone_size: NA; j_call: TRBJ1-1; d_call: TRBD1; cdr3_aa: CASSAGQMNTEAFF; cdr3_nt: TGCGCCAGCAGCGCGGGACAGATGAACACTGAAGCTTTCTTT
v_call: TRBV12-3/TRBV12-4; clone_size: once; j_call: TRBJ1-5; d_call: TRBD1; cdr3_aa: CASSLVQGAQHF; cdr3_nt: TGTGCCAGCAGTTTAGTACAGGGGGCCCAGCATTTT
v_call: TRBV10-3; clone_size: NA; j_call: TRBJ2-7; d_call: NA; cdr3_aa: CAIRGGEGSYEQYF; cdr3_nt: TGTGCCATCAGAGGAGGGGAAGGATCCTACGAGCAGTACTTC
v_call: TRBV11-2; clone_size: few; j_call: TRBJ2-1; d_call: NA; cdr3_aa: CASSLSRLAHNEQFF; cdr3_nt: TGTGCCAGCAGCTTAAGTCGGCTAGCCCACAATGAGCAGTTCTTC
v_call: TRBV11-2; clone_size: NA; j_call: TRBJ1-6; d_call: NA; cdr3_aa: CASSLDLSAGVAPLHF; cdr3_nt: TGTGCCAGCAGCTTAGATCTAAGTGCAGGGGTAGCACCCCTCCACTTT
v_call: TRBV5-1; clone_size: NA; j_call: TRBJ2-1; d_call: TRBD2; cdr3_aa: CASSLVVVGTSSYNEQFF; cdr3_nt: TGCGCCAGCAGTTTGGTAGTTGTCGGGACTAGCTCCTACAATGAGCAGTTCTTC